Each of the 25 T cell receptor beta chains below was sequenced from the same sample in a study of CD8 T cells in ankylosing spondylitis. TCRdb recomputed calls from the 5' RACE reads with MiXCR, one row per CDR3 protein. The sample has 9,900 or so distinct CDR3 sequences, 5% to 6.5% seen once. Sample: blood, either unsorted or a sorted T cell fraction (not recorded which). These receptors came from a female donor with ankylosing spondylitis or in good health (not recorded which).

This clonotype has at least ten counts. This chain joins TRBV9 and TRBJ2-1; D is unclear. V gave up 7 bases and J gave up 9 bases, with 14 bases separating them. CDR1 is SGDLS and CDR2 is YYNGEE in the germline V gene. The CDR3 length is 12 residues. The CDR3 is CASSSSSTEQFF. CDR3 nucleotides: TGTGCCAGCTCTAGTAGTTCTACTGAGCAGTTCTTC.

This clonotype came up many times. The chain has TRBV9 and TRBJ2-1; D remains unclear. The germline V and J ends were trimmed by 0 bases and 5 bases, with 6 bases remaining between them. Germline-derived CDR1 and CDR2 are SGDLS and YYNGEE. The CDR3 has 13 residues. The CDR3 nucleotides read TGTGCCAGCAGCGTAGACAAGAACAATGAGCAGTTCTTC. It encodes CASSVDKNNEQFF.

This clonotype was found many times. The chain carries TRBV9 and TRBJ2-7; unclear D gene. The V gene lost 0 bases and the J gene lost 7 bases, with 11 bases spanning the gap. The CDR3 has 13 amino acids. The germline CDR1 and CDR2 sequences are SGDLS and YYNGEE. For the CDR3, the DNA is TGTGCCAGCAGCGTAGATCGGGTGGGGGAGCAGTACTTC. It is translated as CASSVDRVGEQYF.

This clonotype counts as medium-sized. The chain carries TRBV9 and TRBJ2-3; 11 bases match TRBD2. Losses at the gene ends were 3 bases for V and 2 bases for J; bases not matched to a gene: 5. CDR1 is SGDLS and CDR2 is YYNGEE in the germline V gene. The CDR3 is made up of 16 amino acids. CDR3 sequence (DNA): TGTGCCAGCAGCGCCATGACTAGCGGGGTCACAGATACGCAGTATTTT. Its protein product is CASSAMTSGVTDTQYF.

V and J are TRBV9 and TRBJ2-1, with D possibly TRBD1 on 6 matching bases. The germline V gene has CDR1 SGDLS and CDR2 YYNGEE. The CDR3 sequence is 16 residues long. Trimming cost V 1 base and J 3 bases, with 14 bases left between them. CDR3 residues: CASSVRGWADYNEQFF. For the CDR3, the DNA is TGTGCCAGCAGCGTAAGGGGGTGGGCGGACTACAATGAGCAGTTCTTC.

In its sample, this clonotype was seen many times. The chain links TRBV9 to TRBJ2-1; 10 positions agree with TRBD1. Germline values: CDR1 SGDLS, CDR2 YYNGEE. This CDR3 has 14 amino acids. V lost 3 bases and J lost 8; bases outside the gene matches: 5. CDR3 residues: CASSGQGAQDEQFF. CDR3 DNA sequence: TGTGCCAGCAGCGGACAGGGGGCTCAGGATGAGCAGTTCTTC.

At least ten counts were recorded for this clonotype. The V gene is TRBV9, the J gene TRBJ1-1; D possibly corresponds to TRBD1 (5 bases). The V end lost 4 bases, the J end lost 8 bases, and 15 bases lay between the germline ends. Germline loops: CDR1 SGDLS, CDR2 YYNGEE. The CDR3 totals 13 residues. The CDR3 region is CASSPDTLVEAFF. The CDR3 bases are TGTGCCAGCAGCCCGGACACCCTCGTGGAAGCTTTCTTT.

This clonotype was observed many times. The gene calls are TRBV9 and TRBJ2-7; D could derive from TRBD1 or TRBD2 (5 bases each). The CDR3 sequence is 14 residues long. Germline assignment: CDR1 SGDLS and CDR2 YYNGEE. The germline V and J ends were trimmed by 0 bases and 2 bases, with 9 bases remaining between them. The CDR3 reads CASSVGGIPYEQYF. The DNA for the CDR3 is TGTGCCAGCAGCGTAGGGGGGATCCCCTACGAGCAGTACTTC.

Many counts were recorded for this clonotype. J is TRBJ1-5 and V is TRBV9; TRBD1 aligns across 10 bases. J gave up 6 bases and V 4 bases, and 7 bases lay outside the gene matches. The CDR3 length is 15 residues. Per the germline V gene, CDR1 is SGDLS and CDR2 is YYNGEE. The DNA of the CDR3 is TGTGCCAGCAGCCCAGGGACAGGGGTTGGTCAGCCCCAGCATTTT. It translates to CASSPGTGVGQPQHF.

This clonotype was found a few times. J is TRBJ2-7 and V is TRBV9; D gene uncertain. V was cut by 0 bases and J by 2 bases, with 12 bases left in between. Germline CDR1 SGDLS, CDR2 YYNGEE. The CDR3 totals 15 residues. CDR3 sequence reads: CASSVGGVPTYEQYF. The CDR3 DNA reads TGTGCCAGCAGCGTAGGCGGAGTCCCCACCTACGAGCAGTACTTC. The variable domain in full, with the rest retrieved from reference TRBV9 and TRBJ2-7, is DSGVTQTPKHLITATGQRVTLRCSPRSGDLSVYWYQQSLDQGLQFLIQYYNGEERAKGNILERFSAQQFPDLHSELNLSSLELGDSALYFCASSVGGVPTYEQYFGPGTRLTVT.

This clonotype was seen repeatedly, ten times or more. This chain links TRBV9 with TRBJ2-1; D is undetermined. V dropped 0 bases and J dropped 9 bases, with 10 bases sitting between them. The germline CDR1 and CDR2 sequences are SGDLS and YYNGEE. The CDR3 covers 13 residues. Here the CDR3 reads CASSVVSGSEQFF. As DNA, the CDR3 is TGTGCCAGCAGCGTAGTATCAGGTAGTGAGCAGTTCTTC.

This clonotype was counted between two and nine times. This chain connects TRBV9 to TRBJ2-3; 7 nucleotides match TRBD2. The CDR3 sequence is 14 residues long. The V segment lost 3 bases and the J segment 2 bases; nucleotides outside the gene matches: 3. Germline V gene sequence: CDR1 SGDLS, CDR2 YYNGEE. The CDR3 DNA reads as TGTGCCAGCAGCGACGCGGGAGCCACAGATACGCAGTATTTT. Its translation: CASSDAGATDTQYF.

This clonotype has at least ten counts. The CDR3 DNA sequence: TGTGCCAGCAGCGTAGTGGGGGCGCTGAACACCGGGGAGCTGTTTTTT. The encoded protein is CASSVVGALNTGELFF. The chain is built from TRBV9 and TRBJ2-2; D is possibly TRBD1 (6 bases). Trimming shortened V by 0 bases and J by 1 base, and 10 bases separated the two germline ends. This CDR3 is 16 amino acids long. Germline lookup yields CDR1 SGDLS and CDR2 YYNGEE.

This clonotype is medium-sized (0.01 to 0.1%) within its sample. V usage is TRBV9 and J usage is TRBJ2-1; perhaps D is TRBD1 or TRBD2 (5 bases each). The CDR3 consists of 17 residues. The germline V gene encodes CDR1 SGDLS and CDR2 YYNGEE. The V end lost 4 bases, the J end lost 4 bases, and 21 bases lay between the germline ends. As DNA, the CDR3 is TGTGCCAGCAGCCCTCCTCCCCGGGGACGAGATTACAATGAGCAGTTCTTC. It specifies CASSPPPRGRDYNEQFF.

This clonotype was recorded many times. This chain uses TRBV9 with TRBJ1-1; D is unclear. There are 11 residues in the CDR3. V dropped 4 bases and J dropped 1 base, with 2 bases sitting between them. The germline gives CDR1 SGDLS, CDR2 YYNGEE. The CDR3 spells CASSSNTEAFF. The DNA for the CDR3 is TGTGCCAGCAGCTCGAACACTGAAGCTTTCTTT.

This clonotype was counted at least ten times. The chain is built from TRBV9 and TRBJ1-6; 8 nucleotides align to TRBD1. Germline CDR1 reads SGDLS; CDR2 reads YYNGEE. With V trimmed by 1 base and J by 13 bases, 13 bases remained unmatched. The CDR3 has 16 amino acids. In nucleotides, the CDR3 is TGTGCCAGCAGCGTAAGACAGGGGCAGGCGCCTACCCCCCTCCACTTT. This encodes CASSVRQGQAPTPLHF. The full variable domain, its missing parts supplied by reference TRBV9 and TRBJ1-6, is DSGVTQTPKHLITATGQRVTLRCSPRSGDLSVYWYQQSLDQGLQFLIQYYNGEERAKGNILERFSAQQFPDLHSELNLSSLELGDSALYFCASSVRQGQAPTPLHFGNGTRLTVT.

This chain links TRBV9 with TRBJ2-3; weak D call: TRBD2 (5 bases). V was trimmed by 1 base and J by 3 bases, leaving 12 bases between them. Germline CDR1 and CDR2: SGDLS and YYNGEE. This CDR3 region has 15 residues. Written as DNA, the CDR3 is TGTGCCAGCAGCGTAACGGTTGGAGGAACAGATACGCAGTATTTT. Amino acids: CASSVTVGGTDTQYF. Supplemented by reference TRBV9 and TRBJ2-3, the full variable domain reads DSGVTQTPKHLITATGQRVTLRCSPRSGDLSVYWYQQSLDQGLQFLIQYYNGEERAKGNILERFSAQQFPDLHSELNLSSLELGDSALYFCASSVTVGGTDTQYFGPGTRLTVL.

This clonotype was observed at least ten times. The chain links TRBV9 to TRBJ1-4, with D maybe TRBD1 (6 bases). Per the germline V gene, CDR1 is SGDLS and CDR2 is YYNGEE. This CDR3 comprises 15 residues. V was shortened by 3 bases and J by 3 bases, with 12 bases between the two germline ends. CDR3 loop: CASSDGGGPNEKLFF. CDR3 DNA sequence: TGTGCCAGCAGCGACGGGGGGGGGCCTAATGAAAAACTGTTTTTT.

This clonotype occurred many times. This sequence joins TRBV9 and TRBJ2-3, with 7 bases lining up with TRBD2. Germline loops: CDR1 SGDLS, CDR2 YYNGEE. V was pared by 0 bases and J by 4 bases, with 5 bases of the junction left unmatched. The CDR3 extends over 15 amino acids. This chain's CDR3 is CASSVGSGKSDTQYF. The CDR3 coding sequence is TGTGCCAGCAGCGTAGGGAGCGGGAAATCAGATACGCAGTATTTT. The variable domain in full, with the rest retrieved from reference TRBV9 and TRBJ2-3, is DSGVTQTPKHLITATGQRVTLRCSPRSGDLSVYWYQQSLDQGLQFLIQYYNGEERAKGNILERFSAQQFPDLHSELNLSSLELGDSALYFCASSVGSGKSDTQYFGPGTRLTVL.

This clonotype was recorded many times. CDR3 sequence: CASSSSTSGGSYNEQFF. The CDR3 DNA reads TGTGCCAGCAGCTCCTCGACTAGCGGGGGATCCTACAATGAGCAGTTCTTC. The rearrangement links TRBV9 to TRBJ2-1; 12 positions agree with TRBD2. Germline V lookup: CDR1 SGDLS, CDR2 YYNGEE. J gave up 1 base and V 4 bases, and 6 bases lay outside the gene matches. This CDR3 is built from 17 residues.

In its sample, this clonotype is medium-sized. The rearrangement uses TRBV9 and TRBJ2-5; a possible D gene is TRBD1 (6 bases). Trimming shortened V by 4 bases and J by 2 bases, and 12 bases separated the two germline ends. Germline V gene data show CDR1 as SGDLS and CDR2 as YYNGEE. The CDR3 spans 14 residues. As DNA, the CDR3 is TGTGCCAGCAGCTCGGGACAAGAGCAAGAGACCCAGTACTTC. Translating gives CASSSGQEQETQYF.

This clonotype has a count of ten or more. CDR3 region: CASSPQNTGELFF. The CDR3 DNA sequence: TGTGCCAGCAGCCCGCAGAACACCGGGGAGCTGTTTTTT. This sequence joins TRBV9 and TRBJ2-2; D not certain. CDR3 length: 13 residues. CDR1 and CDR2 from the germline V gene are SGDLS and YYNGEE. Trimming took 4 bases from V and 1 from J, leaving 5 bases between them.

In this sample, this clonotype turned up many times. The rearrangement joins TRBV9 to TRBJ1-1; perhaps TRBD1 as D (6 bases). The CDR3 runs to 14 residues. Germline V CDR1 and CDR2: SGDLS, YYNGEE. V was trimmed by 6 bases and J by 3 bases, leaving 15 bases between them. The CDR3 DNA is TGTGCCAGCACCCAAGGGAGGGGGGACACTGAAGCTTTCTTT. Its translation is CASTQGRGDTEAFF.

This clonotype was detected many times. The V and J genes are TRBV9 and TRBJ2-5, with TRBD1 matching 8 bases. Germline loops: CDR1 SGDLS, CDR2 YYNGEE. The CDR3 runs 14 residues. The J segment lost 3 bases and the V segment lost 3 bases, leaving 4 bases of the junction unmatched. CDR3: CASSALQGEETQYF. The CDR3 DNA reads TGTGCCAGCAGCGCCCTACAGGGGGAAGAGACCCAGTACTTC.

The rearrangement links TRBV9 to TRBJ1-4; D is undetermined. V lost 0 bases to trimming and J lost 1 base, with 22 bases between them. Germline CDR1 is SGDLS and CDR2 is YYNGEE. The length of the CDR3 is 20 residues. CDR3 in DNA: TGTGCCAGCAGCGTAGTGGCTACCGTGACCCCCGAGGTAACTAATGAAAAACTGTTTTTT. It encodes CASSVVATVTPEVTNEKLFF. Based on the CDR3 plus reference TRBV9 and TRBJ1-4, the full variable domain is DSGVTQTPKHLITATGQRVTLRCSPRSGDLSVYWYQQSLDQGLQFLIQYYNGEERAKGNILERFSAQQFPDLHSELNLSSLELGDSALYFCASSVVATVTPEVTNEKLFFGSGTQLSVL.